The entry below describes one T cell receptor beta chain. This specimen comes from a study of blood T cell repertoires in COVID-19. As for the study in general: From the United States, Italy and Spain came samples of acute and convalescent COVID-19. The analysed material was cDNA or gDNA that came from T cells, B-cell-depleted T cells, or PBMCs.

CDR3 length: 21 amino acids. The trim removed 4 bases at V and 0 bases at J, leaving 20 bases unmatched. Germline values: CDR1 SGHRS, CDR2 YFSETQ. The assay was immunoSEQ multiplex PCR, and TCRdb's table has in-frame clones only and misses some. In the table there are a few hundred thousand clones, more than 75% of which are singletons. The sample was peripheral blood. This chain joins TRBV5-1 and TRBJ2-4; 9 nucleotides match TRBD2. The clonotype was recovered from a woman aged 50 to 60 with acute or convalescent COVID-19. DNA for the CDR3: TGCGCCAGCAGCCCCTCTGGTGGTAGCGGGAGCCTTTCCCTAGCCAAAAACATTCAGTACTTC. Translating gives CASSPSGGSGSLSLAKNIQYF.